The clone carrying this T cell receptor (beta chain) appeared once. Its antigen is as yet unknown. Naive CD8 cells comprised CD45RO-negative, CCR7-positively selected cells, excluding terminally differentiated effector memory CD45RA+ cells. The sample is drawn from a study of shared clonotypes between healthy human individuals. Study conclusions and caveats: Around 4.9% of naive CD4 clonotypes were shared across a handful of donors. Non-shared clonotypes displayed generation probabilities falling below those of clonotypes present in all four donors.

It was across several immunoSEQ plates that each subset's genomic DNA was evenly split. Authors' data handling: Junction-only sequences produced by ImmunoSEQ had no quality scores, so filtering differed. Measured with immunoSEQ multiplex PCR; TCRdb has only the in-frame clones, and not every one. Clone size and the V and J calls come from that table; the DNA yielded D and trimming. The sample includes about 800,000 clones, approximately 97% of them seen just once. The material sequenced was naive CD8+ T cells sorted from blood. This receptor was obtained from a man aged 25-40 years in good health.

CDR3 loop: CASSEGLGGTYEQYF. For the CDR3, the DNA is TGTGCCAGCAGTGAAGGTCTGGGGGGGACCTACGAGCAGTACTTC. The chain carries TRBV6-1 and TRBJ2-7, with TRBD2 matching over 7 bases. Germline V gene sequence: CDR1 MNHNS, CDR2 SASEGT. The CDR3 spans 15 residues. V was clipped by 1 base and J by 2 bases; unmatched bases: 5.